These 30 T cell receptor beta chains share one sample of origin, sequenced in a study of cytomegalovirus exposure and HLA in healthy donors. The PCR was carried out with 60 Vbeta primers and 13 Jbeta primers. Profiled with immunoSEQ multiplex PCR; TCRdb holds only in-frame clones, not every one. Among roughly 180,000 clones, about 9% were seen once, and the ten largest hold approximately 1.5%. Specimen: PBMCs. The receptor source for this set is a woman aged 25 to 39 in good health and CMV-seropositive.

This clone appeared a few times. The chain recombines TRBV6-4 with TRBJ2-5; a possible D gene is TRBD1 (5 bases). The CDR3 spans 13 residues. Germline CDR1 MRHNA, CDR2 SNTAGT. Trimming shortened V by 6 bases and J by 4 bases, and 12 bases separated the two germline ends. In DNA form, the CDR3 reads TGTGCCAGCAGCTCGGACCAGGGAGAGACCCAGTACTTC. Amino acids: CASSSDQGETQYF.

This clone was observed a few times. CDR3 region: CASSRGQGETQYF. As DNA, the CDR3 is TGTGCCAGCAGCCGTGGACAGGGAGAGACCCAGTACTTC. The genes are TRBV11-3 and TRBJ2-5, with 8 bases aligning to TRBD1. Looked up from germline, CDR1 is SGHNT and CDR2 is YENEEA. V dropped 5 bases and J dropped 4; count of bases not matched to a gene: 3. CDR3 length equals 13 residues.

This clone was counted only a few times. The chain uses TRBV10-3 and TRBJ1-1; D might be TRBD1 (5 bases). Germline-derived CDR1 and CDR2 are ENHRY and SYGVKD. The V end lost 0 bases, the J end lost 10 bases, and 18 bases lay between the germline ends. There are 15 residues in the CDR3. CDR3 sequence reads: CAISESLGGFAGAFF. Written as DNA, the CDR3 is TGTGCCATCAGTGAGTCTTTGGGGGGGTTTGCAGGAGCTTTCTTT.

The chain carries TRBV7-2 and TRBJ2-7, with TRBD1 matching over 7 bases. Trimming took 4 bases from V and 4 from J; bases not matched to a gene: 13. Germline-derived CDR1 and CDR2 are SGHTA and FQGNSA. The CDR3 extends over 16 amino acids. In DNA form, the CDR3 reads TGTGCCAGCAGCTCAGCATGGGTTAGGGGGCTGTACGAGCAGTACTTC. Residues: CASSSAWVRGLYEQYF.

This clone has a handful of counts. The CDR3 bases are TGTGCCAGCAGCCCAGCCTCCAGGGGGTCCGGGGCCAACGTCCTGACTTTC. It translates to CASSPASRGSGANVLTF. The V and J genes are TRBV27 and TRBJ2-6; 7 bases align to TRBD1. Germline V gene lookup returns CDR1 MNHEY and CDR2 SMNVEV (reference sequence). CDR3 length: 17 residues. V lost 6 bases to trimming and J lost 4 bases; unmatched junction nucleotides: 12.

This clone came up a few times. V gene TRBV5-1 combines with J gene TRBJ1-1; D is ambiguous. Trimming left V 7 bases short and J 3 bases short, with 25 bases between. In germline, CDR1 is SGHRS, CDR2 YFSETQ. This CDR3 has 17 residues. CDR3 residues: CASGPTGPLGGYTEAFF. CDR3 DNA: TGCGCCAGCGGACCTACTGGGCCCCTAGGAGGGTACACTGAAGCTTTCTTT. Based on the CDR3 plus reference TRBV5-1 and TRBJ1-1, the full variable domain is KAGVTQTPRYLIKTRGQQVTLSCSPISGHRSVSWYQQTPGQGLQFLFEYFSETQRNKGNFPGRFSGRQFSNSRSEMNVSTLELGDSALYLCASGPTGPLGGYTEAFFGQGTRLTVV.

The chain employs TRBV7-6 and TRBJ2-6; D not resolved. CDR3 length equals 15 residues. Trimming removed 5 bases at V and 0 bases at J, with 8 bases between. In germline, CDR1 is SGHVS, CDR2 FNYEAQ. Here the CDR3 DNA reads TGTGCCAGCAGCCCTGGCAACTCTGGGGCCAACGTCCTGACTTTC. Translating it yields CASSPGNSGANVLTF.

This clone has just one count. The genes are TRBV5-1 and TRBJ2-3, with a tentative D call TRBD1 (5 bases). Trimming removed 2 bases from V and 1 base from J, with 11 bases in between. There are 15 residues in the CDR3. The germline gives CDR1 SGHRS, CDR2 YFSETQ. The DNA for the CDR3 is TGCGCCAGCAGCTTCTCCGACAGTCGCACAGATACGCAGTATTTT. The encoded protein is CASSFSDSRTDTQYF.

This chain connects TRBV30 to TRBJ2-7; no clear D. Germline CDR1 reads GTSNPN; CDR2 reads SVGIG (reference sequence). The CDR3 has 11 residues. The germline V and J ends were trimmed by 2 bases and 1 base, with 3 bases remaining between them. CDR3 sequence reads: CAWSLSYEQYF. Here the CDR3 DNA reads TGTGCCTGGAGTCTATCCTACGAGCAGTACTTC.

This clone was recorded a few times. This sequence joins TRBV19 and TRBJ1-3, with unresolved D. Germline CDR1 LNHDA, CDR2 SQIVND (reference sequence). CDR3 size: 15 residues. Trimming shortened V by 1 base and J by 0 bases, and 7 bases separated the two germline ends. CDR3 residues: CASSIASFSGNTIYF. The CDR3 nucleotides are TGTGCCAGTAGTATAGCCTCTTTCTCTGGAAACACCATATATTTT.

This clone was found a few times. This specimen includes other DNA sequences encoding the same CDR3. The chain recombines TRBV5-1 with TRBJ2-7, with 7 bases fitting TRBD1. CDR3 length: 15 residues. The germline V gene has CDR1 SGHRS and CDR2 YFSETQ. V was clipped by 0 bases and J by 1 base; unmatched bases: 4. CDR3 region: CASSLAPGQSYEQYF. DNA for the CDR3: TGCGCCAGCAGCTTGGCCCCGGGACAGTCCTACGAGCAGTACTTC.

Here the CDR3 DNA reads TGTGCCAGCAGTTACTCCGGGGTACTCAGTAGCAAGCAGTACTTC. Encoded protein: CASSYSGVLSSKQYF. This rearrangement joins TRBV6-5 to TRBJ2-7, with D perhaps TRBD2 (5 bases). This CDR3 is built from 15 residues. V lost 0 bases to trimming and J lost 8 bases, with 17 bases between them. Germline V gene sequence: CDR1 MNHEY, CDR2 SVGAGI.

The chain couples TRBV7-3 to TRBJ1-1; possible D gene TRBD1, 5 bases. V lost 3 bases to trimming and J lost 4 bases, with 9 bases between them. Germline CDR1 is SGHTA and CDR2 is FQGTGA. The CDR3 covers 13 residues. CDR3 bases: TGTGCCAGCAGCTTCTCCCAGGGCACTGAAGCTTTCTTT. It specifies CASSFSQGTEAFF.

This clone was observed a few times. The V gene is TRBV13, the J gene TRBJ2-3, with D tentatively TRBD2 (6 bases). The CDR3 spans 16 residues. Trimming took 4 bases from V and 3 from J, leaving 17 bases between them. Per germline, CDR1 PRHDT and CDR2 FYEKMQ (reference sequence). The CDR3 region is CASSYRGARRTDTQYF. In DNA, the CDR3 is TGTGCCAGCAGCTACCGCGGGGCGAGGAGAACAGATACGCAGTATTTT.

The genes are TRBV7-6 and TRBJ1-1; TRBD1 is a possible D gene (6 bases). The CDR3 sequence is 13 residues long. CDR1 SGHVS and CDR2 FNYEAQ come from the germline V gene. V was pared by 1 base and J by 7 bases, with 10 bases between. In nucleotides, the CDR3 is TGTGCCAGCAGCTTAGACAGGGATGGTGAAGCTTTCTTT. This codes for CASSLDRDGEAFF.

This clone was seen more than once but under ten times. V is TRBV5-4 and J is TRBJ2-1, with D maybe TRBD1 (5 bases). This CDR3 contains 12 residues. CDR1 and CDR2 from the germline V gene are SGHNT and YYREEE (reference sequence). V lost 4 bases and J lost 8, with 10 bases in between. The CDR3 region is CASSRGSDEQFF. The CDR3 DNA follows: TGTGCCAGCAGCAGGGGCAGTGATGAGCAGTTCTTC.

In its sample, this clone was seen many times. CDR3 in amino acids: CASSQDGSGGGADTQYF. Written as DNA, the CDR3 is TGTGCCAGCAGCCAAGATGGCAGCGGAGGGGGGGCAGATACGCAGTATTTT. This chain links TRBV4-2 with TRBJ2-3; tentative D call: TRBD2 (7 bases). CDR1 and CDR2 from the germline V gene are LGHNA and YNFKEQ. V shed 0 bases and J shed 4 bases, with 17 bases lying between them. The CDR3 spans 17 residues.

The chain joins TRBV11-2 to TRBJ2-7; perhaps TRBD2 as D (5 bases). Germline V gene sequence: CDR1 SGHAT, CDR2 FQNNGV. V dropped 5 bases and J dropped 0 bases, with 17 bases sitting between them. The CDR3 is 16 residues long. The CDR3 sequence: CASSPRGQLSSYEQYF. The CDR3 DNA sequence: TGTGCCAGCAGCCCGAGAGGGCAGCTGAGCTCCTACGAGCAGTACTTC.

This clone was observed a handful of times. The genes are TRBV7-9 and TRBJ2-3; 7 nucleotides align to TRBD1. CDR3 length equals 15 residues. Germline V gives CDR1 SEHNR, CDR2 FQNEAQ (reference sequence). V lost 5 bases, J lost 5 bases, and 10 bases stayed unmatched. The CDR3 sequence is CASSRHDRARDTQYF. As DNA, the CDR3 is TGTGCCAGCAGCCGACACGACAGGGCGAGAGATACGCAGTATTTT. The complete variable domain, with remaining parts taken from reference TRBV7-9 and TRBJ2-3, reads DTGVSQNPRHKITKRGQNVTFRCDPISEHNRLYWYRQTLGQGPEFLTYFQNEAQLEKSRLLSDRFSAERPKGSFSTLEIQRTEQGDSAMYLCASSRHDRARDTQYFGPGTRLTVL.

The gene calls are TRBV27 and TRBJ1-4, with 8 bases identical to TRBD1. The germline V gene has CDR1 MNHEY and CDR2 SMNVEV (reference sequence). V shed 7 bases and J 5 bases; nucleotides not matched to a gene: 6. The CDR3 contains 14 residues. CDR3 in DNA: TGTGCCAGCAAGGCCGGGACAGGCAATGAAAAACTGTTTTTT. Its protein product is CASKAGTGNEKLFF.

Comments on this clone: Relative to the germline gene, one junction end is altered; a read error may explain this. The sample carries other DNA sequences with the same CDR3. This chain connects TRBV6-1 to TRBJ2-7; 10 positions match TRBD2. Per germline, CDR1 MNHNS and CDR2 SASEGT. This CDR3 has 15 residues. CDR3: CASSPLAGAPYEQYF. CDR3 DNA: TGTGCCAGCAGTCCGCTAGCGGGAGCACCCTACGAGCAGTACTTT.

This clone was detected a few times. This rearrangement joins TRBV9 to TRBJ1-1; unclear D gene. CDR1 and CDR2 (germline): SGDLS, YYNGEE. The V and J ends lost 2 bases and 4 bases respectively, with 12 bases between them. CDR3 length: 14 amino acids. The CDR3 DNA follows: TGTGCCAGCAGCGTGGGCCCCGGAGGCACTGAAGCTTTCTTT. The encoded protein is CASSVGPGGTEAFF.

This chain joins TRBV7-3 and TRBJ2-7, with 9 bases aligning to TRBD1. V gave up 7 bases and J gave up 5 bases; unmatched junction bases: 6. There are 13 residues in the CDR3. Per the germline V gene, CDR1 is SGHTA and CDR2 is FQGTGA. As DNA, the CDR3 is TGTGCCAGCACCCCGACAGGGGGTAACGAGCAGTACTTC. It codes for CASTPTGGNEQYF.

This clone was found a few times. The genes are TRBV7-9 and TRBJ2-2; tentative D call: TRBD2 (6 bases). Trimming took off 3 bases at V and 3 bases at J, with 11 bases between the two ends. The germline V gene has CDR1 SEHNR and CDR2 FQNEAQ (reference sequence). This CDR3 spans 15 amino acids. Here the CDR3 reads CASSFRESDTGELFF. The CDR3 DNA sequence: TGTGCCAGCAGCTTCCGGGAGTCTGACACCGGGGAGCTGTTTTTT.

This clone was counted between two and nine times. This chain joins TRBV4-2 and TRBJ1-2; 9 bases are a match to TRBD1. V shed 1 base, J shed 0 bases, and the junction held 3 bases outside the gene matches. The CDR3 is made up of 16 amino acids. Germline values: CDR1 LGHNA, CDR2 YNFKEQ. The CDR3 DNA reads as TGTGCCAGCAGCCAAGTCGGGACAGGGACTAACTATGGCTACACCTTC. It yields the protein CASSQVGTGTNYGYTF.

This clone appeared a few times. CDR3 nucleotide sequence: TGTGCCAGCAGCTCGGCGGCGACCCCCTATGGCTACACCTTC. Its protein is CASSSAATPYGYTF. The V and J genes are TRBV7-9 and TRBJ1-2; D is unresolved. The V and J ends lost 4 bases and 4 bases respectively, with 13 bases between them. There are 14 residues in the CDR3. Germline V lookup: CDR1 SEHNR, CDR2 FQNEAQ (reference sequence).

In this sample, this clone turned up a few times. CDR3 protein: CASSWTGYSNQPQHF. CDR3 in DNA: TGTGCCAGCAGCTGGACAGGCTATAGCAATCAGCCCCAGCATTTT. The chain recombines TRBV7-8 with TRBJ1-5; TRBD1 aligns across 7 bases. The germline CDR1 and CDR2 sequences are SGHVS and FQNEAQ. CDR3 length: 15 amino acids. The J segment lost 0 bases and the V segment lost 4 bases, leaving 3 bases of the junction unmatched.

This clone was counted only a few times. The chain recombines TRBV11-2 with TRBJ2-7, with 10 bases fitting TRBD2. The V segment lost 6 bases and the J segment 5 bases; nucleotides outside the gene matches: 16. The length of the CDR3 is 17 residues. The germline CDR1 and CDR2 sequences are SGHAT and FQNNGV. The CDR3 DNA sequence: TGTGCCAGCAGATTACGGCCCGCGGCTAGCGGGAGCAACGAGCAGTACTTC. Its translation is CASRLRPAASGSNEQYF.

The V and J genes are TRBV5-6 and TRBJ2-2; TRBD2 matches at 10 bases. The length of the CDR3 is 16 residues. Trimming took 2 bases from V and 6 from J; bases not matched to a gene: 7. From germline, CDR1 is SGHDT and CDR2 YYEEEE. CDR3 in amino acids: CASSFLAGVTAGELFF. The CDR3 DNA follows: TGTGCCAGCAGCTTTCTAGCGGGAGTTACCGCCGGGGAGCTGTTTTTT.

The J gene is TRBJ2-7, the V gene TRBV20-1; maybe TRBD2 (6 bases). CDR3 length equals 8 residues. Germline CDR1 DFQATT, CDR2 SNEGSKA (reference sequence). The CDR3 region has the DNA TGCAGTGCTGGGGGGAGTAAGGTC. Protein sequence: CSAGGSKV.